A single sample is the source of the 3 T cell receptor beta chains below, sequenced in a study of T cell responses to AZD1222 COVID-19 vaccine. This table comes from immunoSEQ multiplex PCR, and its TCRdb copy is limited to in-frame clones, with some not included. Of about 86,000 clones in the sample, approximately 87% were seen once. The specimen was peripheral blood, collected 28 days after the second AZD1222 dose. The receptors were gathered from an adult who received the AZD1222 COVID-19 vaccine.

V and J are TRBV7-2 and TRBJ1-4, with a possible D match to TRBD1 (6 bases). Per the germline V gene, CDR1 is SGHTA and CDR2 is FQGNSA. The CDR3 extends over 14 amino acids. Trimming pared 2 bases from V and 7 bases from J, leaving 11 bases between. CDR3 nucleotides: TGTGCCAGCAGCTTACACAGGGAGAGTGAAAAACTGTTTTTT. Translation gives CASSLHRESEKLFF.

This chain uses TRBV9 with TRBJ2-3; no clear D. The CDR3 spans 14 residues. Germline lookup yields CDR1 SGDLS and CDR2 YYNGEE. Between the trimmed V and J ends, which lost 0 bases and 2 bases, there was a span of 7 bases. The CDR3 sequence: CASSVGALTDTQYF. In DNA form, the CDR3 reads TGTGCCAGCAGCGTAGGTGCCCTCACAGATACGCAGTATTTT.

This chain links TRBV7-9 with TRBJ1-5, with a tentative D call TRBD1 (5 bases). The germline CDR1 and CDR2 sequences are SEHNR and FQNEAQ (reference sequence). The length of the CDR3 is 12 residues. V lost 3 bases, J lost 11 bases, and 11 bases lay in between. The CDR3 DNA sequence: TGTGCCAGCAGCTTGGGACCCATGGCCCAGCATTTT. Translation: CASSLGPMAQHF.